Presented here are 32 T cell receptor beta chains from one specimen sequenced in a study of blood T cell repertoires in COVID-19. Data came from immunoSEQ multiplex PCR; TCRdb stores just in-frame clones and leaves some out. The sample lists about 220,000 clones, approximately 77% occurring once. What was sequenced was peripheral blood. The receptors here all came from a woman at least 80 years old with acute or convalescent COVID-19.

The chain links TRBV7-2 to TRBJ2-5; D not resolved. CDR3 length: 13 residues. V was shortened by 1 base and J by 5 bases, with 8 bases between the two germline ends. Germline V gene data show CDR1 as SGHTA and CDR2 as FQGNSA. In DNA, the CDR3 is TGTGCCAGCAGCTTAGTCATACGGGAGACCCAGTACTTC. Encoded protein: CASSLVIRETQYF. Looking up the rest from reference TRBV7-2 and TRBJ2-5 gives the full variable domain: GAGVSQSPSNKVTEKGKDVELRCDPISGHTALYWYRQSLGQGLEFLIYFQGNSAPDKSGLPSDRFSAERTGGSVSTLTIQRTQQEDSAVYLCASSLVIRETQYFGPGTRLLVL.

The V call is TRBV30, the J call TRBJ1-5; the D is unclear. The CDR3 covers 13 residues. V lost 2 bases and J 5 bases, leaving 10 bases between the germline ends. Per germline, CDR1 GTSNPN and CDR2 SVGIG (reference sequence). In DNA, the CDR3 is TGTGCCTGGAGTCCCCACGGGGATCAGCCCCAGCATTTT. This sequence encodes CAWSPHGDQPQHF.

V gene TRBV7-8 combines with J gene TRBJ1-5, with a possible D match to TRBD1 (5 bases). Germline V CDR1 and CDR2: SGHVS, FQNEAQ. Trimming pared 5 bases from V and 0 bases from J, leaving 14 bases between. The CDR3 runs 16 residues. The CDR3 reads CASSPEGLGSNQPQHF. As DNA, the CDR3 is TGTGCCAGCAGCCCAGAGGGACTCGGTAGCAATCAGCCCCAGCATTTT. Filled out from reference TRBV7-8 and TRBJ1-5, the complete variable domain reads GAGVSQSPRYKVAKRGQDVALRCDPISGHVSLFWYQQALGQGPEFLTYFQNEAQLDKSGLPSDRFFAERPEGSVSTLKIQRTQQEDSAVYLCASSPEGLGSNQPQHFGDGTRLSIL.

The genes are TRBV4-3 and TRBJ1-6; perhaps TRBD1 as D (5 bases). The V gene's germline CDR1 is LGHNA and CDR2 YSLEER. Trimming pared 0 bases from V and 10 bases from J, leaving 16 bases between. CDR3 length: 16 amino acids. CDR3 sequence reads: CASSQEWGGGMSPLHF. The CDR3 nucleotides read TGCGCCAGCAGCCAAGAATGGGGCGGGGGGATGTCACCCCTCCACTTT.

V gene TRBV5-1 combines with J gene TRBJ2-7, with 11 positions matching TRBD2. Germline V gene lookup returns CDR1 SGHRS and CDR2 YFSETQ. Germline trimming cut 1 base from V and 5 bases from J; bases unmatched to any gene: 5. The CDR3 consists of 15 residues. For the CDR3, the DNA is TGCGCCAGCAGCTTGTTTAGCGGGGGGGCCGACGAGCAGTACTTC. Translating gives CASSLFSGGADEQYF.

This chain joins TRBV11-3 and TRBJ2-7, with D tentatively TRBD2 (5 bases). Trimming removed 5 bases at V and 2 bases at J, with 13 bases between. Germline V gives CDR1 SGHNT, CDR2 YENEEA. The CDR3 length is 14 residues. In nucleotides, the CDR3 is TGTGCCAGCAGCCCAACGGGGAAGCCCTACGAGCAGTACTTC. Translated: CASSPTGKPYEQYF.

The genes are TRBV5-6 and TRBJ2-7; 8 bases are a match to TRBD2. The J segment lost 3 bases and the V segment lost 3 bases, leaving 2 bases of the junction unmatched. CDR3 length: 13 amino acids. Germline V lookup: CDR1 SGHDT, CDR2 YYEEEE. This CDR3 is CASSSGTSYEQYF. For the CDR3, the DNA is TGTGCCAGCAGCTCCGGGACTAGCTACGAGCAGTACTTC.

The chain links TRBV6-4 to TRBJ1-2; D remains ambiguous. CDR3 length: 13 amino acids. V was cut by 5 bases and J by 7 bases, with 14 bases left in between. Germline CDR1 and CDR2: MRHNA and SNTAGT. CDR3 in amino acids: CASSPDLDGGYTF. Written as DNA, the CDR3 is TGTGCCAGCAGTCCGGACTTGGACGGTGGCTACACCTTC.

The V gene is TRBV3-1 (or the pseudogene TRBV3-2), the J gene TRBJ1-1, with TRBD1 as a possible D gene (5 bases). V lost 4 bases, J lost 1 base, and 13 bases lay in between. The CDR3 has 15 amino acids. Germline V gene sequence: CDR1 LGHDT, CDR2 YNNKEL (reference sequence). CDR3 in DNA: TGTGCCAGCAGCCCTGAACAGGATACGAACACTGAAGCTTTCTTT. Protein sequence: CASSPEQDTNTEAFF.

V and J are TRBV6-1 and TRBJ1-2; D unresolved. V lost 9 bases, J lost 8 bases, and 16 bases lay in between. This CDR3 spans 12 amino acids. Germline values: CDR1 MNHNS, CDR2 SASEGT. The CDR3 is CASRHLSEGYTF. The CDR3 coding sequence is TGTGCCAGTAGACACCTTTCGGAAGGCTACACCTTC.

This chain uses TRBV5-6 with TRBJ1-3; tentative D call: TRBD1 (5 bases). The CDR3 is 15 residues long. The ends were cut back, 3 bases at V and 1 base at J, with 11 bases in the middle. Germline V CDR1 and CDR2: SGHDT, YYEEEE. CDR3 protein: CASSSVGASGNTIYF. The CDR3 DNA follows: TGTGCCAGCAGCTCGGTAGGGGCGTCTGGAAACACCATATATTTT.

The CDR3 DNA follows: TGCGCCAGCAGCGCAACCCAGGGCCAGAACACTGAAGCTTTCTTT. As protein: CASSATQGQNTEAFF. This rearrangement joins TRBV5-1 to TRBJ1-1; TRBD1 is a possible D gene (5 bases). The V end was cut by 4 bases, the J end by 1 base, with 14 bases between. CDR1 is SGHRS, CDR2 YFSETQ, per germline. This CDR3 has 15 amino acids.

The V gene is TRBV9, the J gene TRBJ2-1; TRBD2 matches at 7 bases. Trimming at V came to 3 bases and at J to 0 bases, leaving 6 bases not matched to a gene. The CDR3 is 16 residues long. Looked up from germline, CDR1 is SGDLS and CDR2 is YYNGEE. CDR3 nucleotide sequence: TGTGCCAGCAGCGCAGACCCGGGAGGCTCCTACAATGAGCAGTTCTTC. This translates into CASSADPGGSYNEQFF.

The CDR3 spells CASSLSGGARDTQYF. The DNA of the CDR3 is TGTGCCAGCAGCTTAAGCGGGGGGGCGAGAGATACGCAGTATTTT. The chain uses TRBV7-2 and TRBJ2-3; 10 bases agree with TRBD2. The CDR3 length is 15 residues. Trimming removed 2 bases from V and 5 bases from J; junction bases left unmatched: 4. In germline, CDR1 is SGHTA, CDR2 FQGNSA.

The V gene is TRBV10-3, the J gene TRBJ2-1, with a tentative D call TRBD1 (5 bases). The germline V gene encodes CDR1 ENHRY and CDR2 SYGVKD. The germline V and J ends were trimmed by 0 bases and 8 bases, with 14 bases remaining between them. The CDR3 has 15 residues. The CDR3 is CAISESQGRVYEQFF. CDR3 DNA: TGTGCCATCAGTGAGTCTCAGGGAAGGGTATATGAGCAGTTCTTC.

This chain links TRBV9 with TRBJ2-1; 12 nucleotides match TRBD2. CDR1 and CDR2 (germline): SGDLS, YYNGEE. V shed 2 bases and J 9 bases; nucleotides not matched to a gene: 6. The CDR3 extends over 15 amino acids. The DNA of the CDR3 is TGTGCCAGCAGCGTCTTGGAACTAGCGGGGGGTGAGCAGTTCTTC. It yields the protein CASSVLELAGGEQFF.

In this sample, this clone turned up many times. Other DNA sequences in this specimen translate into the identical CDR3. The V and J genes are TRBV4-2 and TRBJ1-1; 7 bases agree with TRBD1. Losses at the gene ends were 0 bases for V and 2 bases for J; bases not matched to a gene: 3. Germline V gene lookup returns CDR1 LGHNA and CDR2 YNFKEQ. This CDR3 is 15 amino acids long. The DNA of the CDR3 is TGTGCCAGCAGCCAAGAAGGGACAGTTAACACTGAAGCTTTCTTT. This translates into CASSQEGTVNTEAFF.

The chain has TRBV5-1 and TRBJ1-6, with TRBD1 matching 9 bases. This CDR3 is built from 18 residues. The ends lost 0 bases at V and 10 bases at J; junction bases unmatched: 14. Germline CDR1 reads SGHRS; CDR2 reads YFSETQ. Here the CDR3 DNA reads TGCGCCAGCAGCTTGGGGCCCCGGGACAGGGATGCAGGGTCACCCCTCCACTTT. Amino acids: CASSLGPRDRDAGSPLHF.

The chain carries TRBV2 and TRBJ1-5; TRBD1 matches 8 bases. J lost 6 bases, V lost 5 bases, and 15 bases had no gene match. The CDR3 spans 17 residues. Looked up from germline, CDR1 is SNHLY and CDR2 is FYNNEI. The CDR3 DNA is TGTGCCAGCAGTCTTGGGGCAGGGGGCGCATGGTCTCAGCCCCAGCATTTT. It encodes CASSLGAGGAWSQPQHF.

The CDR3 nucleotides are TGTGCCAGTAACGGAGACAGGGTAAAAGGGACGGGTGGCTACACCTTC. Its translation: CASNGDRVKGTGGYTF. This chain uses TRBV19 with TRBJ1-2, with TRBD1 matching over 7 bases. Germline V gene lookup returns CDR1 LNHDA and CDR2 SQIVND (reference sequence). The CDR3 length is 16 residues. J was trimmed by 7 bases and V by 7 bases; bases with no gene match: 18.

This chain links TRBV5-1 with TRBJ2-1, with D perhaps TRBD2 (6 bases). V was pared by 2 bases and J by 9 bases, with 9 bases between. Germline V CDR1 and CDR2: SGHRS, YFSETQ. The CDR3 extends over 12 amino acids. Written as DNA, the CDR3 is TGCGCCAGCAGCTTCCCCGGGAGTGAGCAGTTCTTC. This encodes CASSFPGSEQFF.

The CDR3 coding sequence is TGCGCCAGCAGCTTGGAAGGGACACCGAACACTGAAGCTTTCTTT. Its protein product is CASSLEGTPNTEAFF. The chain links TRBV5-1 to TRBJ1-1, with a weak D call TRBD1 (6 bases). This CDR3 contains 15 residues. Trimming pared 0 bases from V and 1 base from J, leaving 10 bases between. Germline V gene lookup returns CDR1 SGHRS and CDR2 YFSETQ.

This chain connects TRBV5-1 to TRBJ2-3, with D perhaps TRBD1 (6 bases). Germline V gives CDR1 SGHRS, CDR2 YFSETQ. V was trimmed by 4 bases and J by 0 bases, leaving 12 bases between them. This CDR3 has 15 amino acids. The DNA for the CDR3 is TGCGCCAGCAGCCAACAGGGACCTAGCACAGATACGCAGTATTTT. Its protein product is CASSQQGPSTDTQYF.

This chain joins TRBV5-1 and TRBJ1-6; 8 bases align to TRBD1. V trimming: 0 bases; J trimming: 9 bases; junction bases outside the gene matches: 8. The germline gives CDR1 SGHRS, CDR2 YFSETQ. The CDR3 loop spans 16 amino acids. The CDR3 loop is CASSLAGDRSLSPLHF. In nucleotides, the CDR3 is TGCGCCAGCAGCTTGGCGGGGGACAGGTCGCTTTCACCCCTCCACTTT.

The J gene is TRBJ1-5, the V gene TRBV7-9, with TRBD1 as a possible D gene (5 bases). CDR3 length: 14 amino acids. V was shortened by 1 base and J by 3 bases, with 7 bases between the two germline ends. CDR1 and CDR2 (germline): SEHNR, FQNEAQ (reference sequence). CDR3: CASSLGGLNQPQHF. The CDR3 bases are TGTGCCAGCAGCTTAGGGGGACTCAATCAGCCCCAGCATTTT.

The rearrangement joins TRBV29-1 to TRBJ2-7, with D possibly TRBD2 on 6 matching bases. The CDR3 spans 15 residues. Trimming removed 6 bases at V and 2 bases at J, with 20 bases between. The V gene's germline CDR1 is SQVTM and CDR2 ANQGSEA. CDR3: CSVPGPSGRPYEQYF. The CDR3 DNA sequence: TGCAGCGTCCCAGGACCCTCGGGGAGGCCCTACGAGCAGTACTTC.

This clone was seen a single time. The J gene is TRBJ2-3, the V gene TRBV7-2; a possible D gene is TRBD2 (5 bases). CDR1 SGHTA and CDR2 FQGNSA come from the germline V gene. The CDR3 is made up of 14 amino acids. V dropped 1 base and J dropped 4 bases, with 9 bases sitting between them. This CDR3 is CASSLGLAADTQYF. DNA of the CDR3: TGTGCCAGCAGCTTAGGGCTAGCAGCAGATACGCAGTATTTT.

CDR3 coding DNA: TGTGCCAGCAGCAGGGGGCAGATGAACACTGAAGCTTTCTTT. This gives the protein CASSRGQMNTEAFF. The V gene is TRBV9, the J gene TRBJ1-1; 7 nucleotides line up with TRBD1. The germline CDR1 and CDR2 sequences are SGDLS and YYNGEE. V was clipped by 4 bases and J by 0 bases; unmatched bases: 3. CDR3 size: 14 residues.

V is TRBV11-3 and J is TRBJ1-2; the D gene is possibly TRBD1 (5 bases). CDR1 is SGHNT and CDR2 is YENEEA in the germline V gene. Trimming left V 2 bases short and J 13 bases short, with 17 bases between. The CDR3 consists of 13 residues. CDR3 coding DNA: TGTGCCAGCAGCTTAAGAGGGAACGGGGGTACCACCTTC. This translates into CASSLRGNGGTTF.

The V call is TRBV7-8, the J call TRBJ2-3, with 7 bases matching TRBD2. This CDR3 contains 15 residues. Germline values: CDR1 SGHVS, CDR2 FQNEAQ. Trimming took 8 bases from V and 2 from J; bases not matched to a gene: 10. CDR3 region: CASGKLANPTDTQYF. The CDR3 DNA is TGTGCCAGCGGTAAACTAGCGAACCCCACAGATACGCAGTATTTT.

The rearrangement uses TRBV29-1 and TRBJ1-2; maybe TRBD1 (5 bases). The CDR3 runs to 13 residues. Germline CDR1 reads SQVTM; CDR2 reads ANQGSEA. V lost 1 base and J 1 base, leaving 7 bases between the germline ends. The CDR3 sequence is CSVEGQGNYGYTF. CDR3 in DNA: TGCAGCGTTGAAGGCCAGGGTAACTATGGCTACACCTTC.

The gene calls are TRBV30 and TRBJ2-1, with 10 bases that match TRBD1. CDR1 GTSNPN and CDR2 SVGIG come from the germline V gene (reference sequence). CDR3 length equals 14 residues. J lost 9 bases, V lost 8 bases, and 13 bases had no gene match. DNA of the CDR3: TGTGCCAGGACGGGACAGGGGAGGTTAAGTGAGCAGTTCTTC. Translated: CARTGQGRLSEQFF.